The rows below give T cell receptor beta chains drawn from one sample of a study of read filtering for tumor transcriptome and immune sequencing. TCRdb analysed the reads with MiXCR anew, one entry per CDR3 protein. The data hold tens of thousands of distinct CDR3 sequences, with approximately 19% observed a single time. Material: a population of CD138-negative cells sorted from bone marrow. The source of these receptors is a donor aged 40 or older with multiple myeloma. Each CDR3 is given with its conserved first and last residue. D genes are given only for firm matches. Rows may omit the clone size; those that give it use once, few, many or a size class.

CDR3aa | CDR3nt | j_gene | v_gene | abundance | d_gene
CASSLMETGELFF | TGTGCCAGCAGCTTAATGGAAACCGGGGAGCTGTTTTTT | TRBJ2-2 | TRBV7-9 | many | .
CASSPVRDRVEQYF | TGTGCCAGCAGCCCCGTCCGGGACAGGGTCGAGCAGTACTTC | TRBJ2-7 | TRBV7-9 | many | TRBD1
CASSLGIAGQETQYF | TGTGCCAGCAGCTTAGGGATAGCGGGGCAAGAGACCCAGTACTTC | TRBJ2-5 | TRBV7-2 | many | TRBD2
CATSRDFSSGNTIYF | TGTGCCACCAGCAGAGATTTTAGCTCTGGAAACACCATATATTTT | TRBJ1-3 | TRBV15 | few | .
CASSGYRGDTQYF | TGCGCCAGCAGTGGATACAGGGGAGATACGCAGTATTTT | TRBJ2-3 | TRBV10-2 | few | TRBD1
CASSLAGGPNEQFF | TGCGCCAGCAGCCTAGCGGGAGGGCCGAATGAGCAGTTCTTC | TRBJ2-1 | TRBV5-1 | medium-sized | TRBD2
CASRLAGVNEQFF | TGTGCTTCCAGGTTAGCGGGAGTTAATGAGCAGTTCTTC | TRBJ2-1 | TRBV7-3 | many | TRBD2
CASSPGQSDTQYF | TGTGCCAGCAGCCCGGGACAGTCAGATACGCAGTATTTT | TRBJ2-3 | TRBV5-5 | many | TRBD1
CASSFLLAGDTRYF | TGTGCCAGCAGTTTTTTGCTAGCGGGAGATACGCGGTATTTT | TRBJ1-4 | TRBV28 | . | .
CASSKRGLKKDYNEQFF | TGTGCCAGCAGTAAAAGGGGACTCAAGAAGGACTACAATGAGCAGTTCTTC | TRBJ2-1 | TRBV11-2 | . | .
CASSSQGLEETQYF | TGTGCCAGCAGCTCCCAGGGTCTGGAAGAGACCCAGTACTTC | TRBJ2-5 | TRBV7-9 | . | .
CASGYEGAWDEQYF | TGTGCTAGTGGTTATGAGGGGGCCTGGGACGAGCAGTACTTC | TRBJ2-7 | TRBV12-5 | many | TRBD1
CSVEPASGRRETQYF | TGCAGCGTCGAACCCGCTAGCGGGCGGAGAGAGACCCAGTACTTC | TRBJ2-5 | TRBV29-1 | many | TRBD2
CASRQGTGNQPQHF | TGTGCCAGTAGACAGGGGACAGGGAATCAGCCCCAGCATTTT | TRBJ1-5 | TRBV27 | few | TRBD1
CSVEGYGTGVSEQFF | TGCAGCGTTGAGGGGTATGGGACAGGGGTCAGTGAGCAGTTCTTC | TRBJ2-1 | TRBV29-1 | . | TRBD1
CASRVAGAYDEQFF | TGTGCCAGCAGAGTAGCGGGGGCCTACGATGAGCAGTTCTTC | TRBJ2-1 | TRBV7-2 | many | TRBD2
CASSPPSATDTQYF | TGTGCCAGCTCACCACCGTCGGCAACAGATACGCAGTATTTT | TRBJ2-3 | TRBV18 | . | .
CSAAPMLAGEPNEQFF | TGCAGTGCTGCCCCTATGCTAGCGGGAGAGCCCAATGAGCAGTTCTTC | TRBJ2-1 | TRBV20-1 | many | TRBD2
CASIPSDGHTEAFF | TGTGCCAGCATTCCTTCGGACGGGCACACTGAAGCTTTCTTT | TRBJ1-1 | TRBV12-3/TRBV12-4 | many | .
CAWSVNSGYTF | TGTGCCTGGAGTGTTAACAGCGGCTACACCTTC | TRBJ1-2 | TRBV30 | . | .
CASSGGQGKTSGVNVQTF | TGCGCCAGCAGTGGGGGACAGGGAAAGACCTCTGGGGTCAACGTCCAGACTTTC | TRBJ2-6 | TRBV5-1 | . | TRBD1
CSARDAREYTYEQYF | TGCAGTGCTAGAGACGCGCGGGAGTACACTTACGAGCAGTACTTC | TRBJ2-7 | TRBV20-1 | many | TRBD2
CASSLSTGLNQPQHF | TGTGCCAGCTCCCTTTCCACAGGCCTCAATCAGCCCCAGCATTTT | TRBJ1-5 | TRBV18 | . | .
CSARAVAYNEQFF | TGCAGTGCTAGGGCCGTGGCGTACAATGAGCAGTTCTTC | TRBJ2-1 | TRBV20-1 | many | .
CASSALAGRFGTDTQYF | TGTGCCAGCAGCGCGCTGGCAGGGCGGTTCGGCACAGATACGCAGTATTTT | TRBJ2-3 | TRBV9 | many | .
CASSLGLYEQFF | TGTGCCAGCAGCTTGGGACTCTATGAGCAGTTCTTC | TRBJ2-1 | TRBV7-2 | many | .
CASRGGSGYTF | TGTGCCAGCCGGGGGGGGTCTGGCTACACCTTC | TRBJ1-2 | TRBV27 | few | .
CSARTGEGEKLFF | TGCAGCGCCCGGACAGGGGAAGGGGAAAAACTGTTTTTT | TRBJ1-4 | TRBV29-1 | many | TRBD1
CASSLLFGGTQDTQYF | TGCGCCAGCAGCTTGTTGTTCGGGGGGACGCAGGATACGCAGTATTTT | TRBJ2-3 | TRBV5-1 | once | TRBD2
CASSPVPGLSEAYNEQFF | TGTGCCAGCTCACCAGTCCCGGGACTATCGGAAGCGTACAATGAGCAGTTCTTC | TRBJ2-1 | TRBV18 | . | TRBD2
CAWSATGTSVFVFF | TGTGCCTGGAGTGCAACCGGGACTAGCGTCTTTGTGTTCTTC | TRBJ2-1 | TRBV30 | many | TRBD2
CASSLAGTSGYNEQFF | TGTGCCAGCAGTTTAGCCGGGACTAGCGGCTACAATGAGCAGTTCTTC | TRBJ2-1 | TRBV28 | many | TRBD2
CASSLTVVGEQYF | TGCGCCAGCAGCCTGACAGTTGTGGGGGAGCAGTACTTC | TRBJ2-7 | TRBV5-1 | many | .
CATSENRYPNTGELFF | TGTGCCACCAGTGAGAACAGATACCCGAACACCGGGGAGCTGTTTTTT | TRBJ2-2 | TRBV24-1 | many | .
CASSARQGFGEQFF | TGTGCCAGCAGTGCCAGACAGGGGTTCGGCGAGCAGTTCTTC | TRBJ2-1 | TRBV6-6 | many | TRBD1
CASSQGGRGVSPLHF | TGTGCCAGCAGTCAAGGGGGAAGAGGGGTTTCACCCCTCCACTTT | TRBJ1-6 | TRBV6-5 | many | .
CASSSSGDGEQYF | TGCGCCAGCAGCTCGTCAGGGGATGGAGAGCAGTACTTC | TRBJ2-7 | TRBV5-1 | . | .
CASSPVPRGNQPQHF | TGTGCCAGCAGCCCGGTCCCGCGAGGCAATCAGCCCCAGCATTTT | TRBJ1-5 | TRBV28 | many | .
CASSQAGQGRNEQFF | TGTGCCAGCAGCCAAGCTGGACAGGGGAGGAATGAGCAGTTCTTC | TRBJ2-1 | TRBV3-1 | few | TRBD1
CASSLPGAGTRSYEQYF | TGTGCCAGCAGTTTACCCGGGGCCGGGACTAGGTCCTACGAGCAGTACTTC | TRBJ2-7 | TRBV28 | many | TRBD2